This T cell receptor (beta chain) originates from a study of blood T cell repertoires in COVID-19. This clone came up once. TCRdb's table, derived via immunoSEQ multiplex PCR, lists solely in-frame clones and lacks some. The sample comprises approximately 19,000 clones, about 88% of which are singletons, and roughly 10% rests with the top ten. This receptor was taken from a human donor in a cohort sampled during active COVID-19. The sequenced material came from peripheral blood.

DNA of the CDR3: TGTGCCAGCAGGGAGGGACAGGGATACTATGGCTACACCTTC. This sequence encodes CASREGQGYYGYTF. This sequence joins TRBV3-1 (or the pseudogene TRBV3-2) and TRBJ1-2, with TRBD1 matching 9 bases. Germline V gene sequence: CDR1 LGHDT, CDR2 YNNKEL (reference sequence). There are 14 residues in the CDR3. Losses at the gene ends were 6 bases for V and 3 bases for J; bases not matched to a gene: 5.